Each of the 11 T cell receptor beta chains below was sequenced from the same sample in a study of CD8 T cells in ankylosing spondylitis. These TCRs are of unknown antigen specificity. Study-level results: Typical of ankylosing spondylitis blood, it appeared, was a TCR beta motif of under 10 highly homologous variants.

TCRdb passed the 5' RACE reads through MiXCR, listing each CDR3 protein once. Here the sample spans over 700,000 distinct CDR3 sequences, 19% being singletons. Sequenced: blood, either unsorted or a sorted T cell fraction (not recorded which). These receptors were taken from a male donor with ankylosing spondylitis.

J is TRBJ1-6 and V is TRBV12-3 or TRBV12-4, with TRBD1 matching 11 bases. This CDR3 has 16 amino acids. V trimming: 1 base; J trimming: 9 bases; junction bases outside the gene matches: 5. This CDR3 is CASSLVGTGGGSPLHF. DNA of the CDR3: TGTGCCAGCAGTTTAGTAGGGACAGGGGGTGGTTCACCCCTCCACTTT.

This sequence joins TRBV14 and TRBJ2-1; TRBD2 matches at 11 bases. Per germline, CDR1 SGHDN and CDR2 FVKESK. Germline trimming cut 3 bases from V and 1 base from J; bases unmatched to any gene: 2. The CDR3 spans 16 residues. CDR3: CASSHPSGRSYNEQFF. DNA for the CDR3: TGTGCCAGCAGCCATCCTAGCGGGAGGTCCTACAATGAGCAGTTCTTC.

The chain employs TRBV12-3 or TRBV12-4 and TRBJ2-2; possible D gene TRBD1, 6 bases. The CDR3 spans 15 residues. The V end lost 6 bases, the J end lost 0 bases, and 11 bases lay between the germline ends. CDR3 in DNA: TGTGCCAGCAGCCCAGGGGCGTCGAACACCGGGGAGCTGTTTTTT. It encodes CASSPGASNTGELFF.

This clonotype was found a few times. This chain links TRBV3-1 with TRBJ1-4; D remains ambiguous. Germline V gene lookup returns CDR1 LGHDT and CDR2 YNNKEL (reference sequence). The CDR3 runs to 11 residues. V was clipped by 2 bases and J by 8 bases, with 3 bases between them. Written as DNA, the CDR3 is TGTGCCAGCAGCCAAAAAGAAAAACTGTTTTTT. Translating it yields CASSQKEKLFF.

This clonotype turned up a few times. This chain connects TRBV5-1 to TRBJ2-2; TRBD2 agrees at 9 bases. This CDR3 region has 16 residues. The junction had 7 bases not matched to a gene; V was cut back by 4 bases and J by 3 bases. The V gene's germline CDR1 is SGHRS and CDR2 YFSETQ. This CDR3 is CASSRRVAGDTGELFF. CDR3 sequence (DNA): TGCGCCAGCAGCCGGCGGGTAGCGGGGGACACCGGGGAGCTGTTTTTT.

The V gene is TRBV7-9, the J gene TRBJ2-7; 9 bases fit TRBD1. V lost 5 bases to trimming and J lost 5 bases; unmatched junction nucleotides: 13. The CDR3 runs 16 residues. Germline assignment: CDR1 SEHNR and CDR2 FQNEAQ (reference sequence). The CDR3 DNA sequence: TGTGCCAGCAGCCTCGAACCGGGACAGGGTCGCGACGAGCAGTACTTC. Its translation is CASSLEPGQGRDEQYF.

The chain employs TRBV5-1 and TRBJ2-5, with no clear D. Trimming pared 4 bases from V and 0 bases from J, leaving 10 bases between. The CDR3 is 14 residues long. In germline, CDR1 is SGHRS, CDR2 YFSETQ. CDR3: CASSIGRYQETQYF. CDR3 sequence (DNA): TGCGCCAGCAGCATTGGAAGGTACCAAGAGACCCAGTACTTC.

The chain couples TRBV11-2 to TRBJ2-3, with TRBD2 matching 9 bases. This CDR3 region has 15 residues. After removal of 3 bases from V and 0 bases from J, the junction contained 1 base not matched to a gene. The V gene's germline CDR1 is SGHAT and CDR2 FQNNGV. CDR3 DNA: TGTGCCAGCAGCTTCAGCGGGGGGAGCACAGATACGCAGTATTTT. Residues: CASSFSGGSTDTQYF.

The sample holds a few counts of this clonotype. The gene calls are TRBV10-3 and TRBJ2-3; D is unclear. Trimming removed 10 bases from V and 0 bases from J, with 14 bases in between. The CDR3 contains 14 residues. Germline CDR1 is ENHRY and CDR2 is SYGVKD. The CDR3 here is CATRTQRSTDTQYF. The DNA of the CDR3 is TGTGCCACGAGGACCCAACGCAGCACAGATACGCAGTATTTT.

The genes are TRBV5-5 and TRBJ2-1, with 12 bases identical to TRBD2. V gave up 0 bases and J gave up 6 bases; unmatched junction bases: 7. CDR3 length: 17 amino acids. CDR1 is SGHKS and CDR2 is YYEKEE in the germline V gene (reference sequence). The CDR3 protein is CASSLALLAGGPNEQFF. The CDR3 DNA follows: TGTGCCAGCAGCTTGGCCCTCCTAGCGGGGGGGCCCAATGAGCAGTTCTTC.

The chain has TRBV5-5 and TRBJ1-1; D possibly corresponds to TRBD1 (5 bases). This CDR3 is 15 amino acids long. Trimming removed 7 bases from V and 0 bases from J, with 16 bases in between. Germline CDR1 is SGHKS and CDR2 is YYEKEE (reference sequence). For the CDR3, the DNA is TGTGCCAGCGCCACGGGGGAGCCCATGAACACTGAAGCTTTCTTT. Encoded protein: CASATGEPMNTEAFF.